This T cell receptor (beta chain) derives from a study of T cells in Graves' hyperthyroidism and ophthalmopathy. Study-wide results and limits: Blood also showed most of the thyroid clonotypes that were expanded above 0.001.

TCR beta CDR3 region amplification was performed from RNA transcripts. The HTBI primer set drove a first-round RT-PCR of the TCR CDR3. In TCRdb, the multiplex PCR reads were re-called with MiXCR into one record per CDR3 protein. This table has hundreds of thousands of distinct CDR3 sequences, about 35% appearing once. CDR3 length: 13 amino acids. Germline values: CDR1 SQVTM, CDR2 ANQGSEA. Between the trimmed V and J ends, which lost 6 bases and 5 bases, there was a span of 16 bases. Details on this clonotype: Its matching antigen is unknown.

Isolation of PBMCs was performed on 8.5 to 10 ml fresh peripheral blood. The sample consisted of blood. The V and J genes are TRBV29-1 and TRBJ1-2; D is perhaps TRBD1 (5 bases). The TCR originated in a woman in her thirties or forties with Graves' hyperthyroidism. The CDR3 coding sequence is TGCAGCGTAGCTCTGGGGGAAATATATGGCTACACCTTC. This encodes CSVALGEIYGYTF.